The present T cell receptor (beta chain) was sequenced within a study of blood T cell repertoires in COVID-19. Study information: Nucleic acid was either cDNA or gDNA, and it came from T cells, B-cell-depleted T cells, or PBMCs.

In the original analysis: It was from reference gene primer amplification that nucleated cell counts were estimated. The method was immunoSEQ multiplex PCR; TCRdb's version includes in-frame clones alone and lacks a portion of them. V, J and clone size were drawn from that table, and D and trimming were deduced from the DNA. The table shows some 130,000 clones, with around 73% occurring only once. This clonotype was obtained from a man aged 55 to 70 who had recovered from COVID-19. The specimen was peripheral blood.

The CDR3 is CASSYWTRDEQYF. In DNA, the CDR3 is TGTGCCAGCAGCTATTGGACCAGGGACGAGCAGTACTTC. The V call is TRBV6-2 or TRBV6-3, the J call TRBJ2-7, with D possibly being TRBD1 (5 bases). This CDR3 spans 13 amino acids. V was clipped by 6 bases and J by 5 bases, with 14 bases between them. The V gene's germline CDR1 is MNHEY and CDR2 SVGEGT.